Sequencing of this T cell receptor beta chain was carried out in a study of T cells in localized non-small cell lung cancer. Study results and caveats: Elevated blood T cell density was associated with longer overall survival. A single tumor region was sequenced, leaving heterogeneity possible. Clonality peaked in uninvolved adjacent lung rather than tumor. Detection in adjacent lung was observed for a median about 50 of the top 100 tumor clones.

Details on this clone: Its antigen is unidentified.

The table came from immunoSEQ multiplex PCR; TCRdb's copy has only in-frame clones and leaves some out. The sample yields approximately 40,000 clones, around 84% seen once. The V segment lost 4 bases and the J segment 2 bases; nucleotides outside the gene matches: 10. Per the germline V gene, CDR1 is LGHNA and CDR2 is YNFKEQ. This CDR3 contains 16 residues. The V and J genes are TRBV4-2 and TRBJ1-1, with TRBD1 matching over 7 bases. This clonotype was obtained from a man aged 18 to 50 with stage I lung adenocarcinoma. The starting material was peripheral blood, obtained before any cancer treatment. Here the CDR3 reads CASSRSSTGINTEAFF. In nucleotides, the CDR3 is TGTGCCAGCAGCCGCAGTTCGACAGGGATCAACACTGAAGCTTTCTTT.